Below, 27 T cell receptor beta chains from the same sample are listed, as sequenced in a study of blood T cell repertoires in COVID-19. Clones were sequenced by immunoSEQ multiplex PCR, and TCRdb holds only the in-frame ones, with some missing. The profile covers approximately 170,000 clones, with 88% appearing a single time and roughly 9% taken by the ten largest. Sequenced material: PBMCs or T cells enriched from blood (not recorded which). The origin of the receptors is a woman aged 18-29 years who had recovered from COVID-19.

This clone has a single count. CDR3 nucleotides: TGTGCCAGTAGTATAGAGGACAGGAGGAGCCAGCCCTACGAGCAGTACTTC. As protein: CASSIEDRRSQPYEQYF. The chain links TRBV19 to TRBJ2-7; TRBD1 matches at 7 bases. The CDR3 sequence is 17 residues long. Germline CDR1 reads LNHDA; CDR2 reads SQIVND (reference sequence). Trimming cost V 0 bases and J 2 bases; bases outside gene matches: 10.

The chain couples TRBV4-3 to TRBJ2-3, with D unclear. V was pared by 0 bases and J by 7 bases, with 8 bases between. This CDR3 is 13 amino acids long. The germline V gene has CDR1 LGHNA and CDR2 YSLEER. In DNA form, the CDR3 reads TGCGCCAGCAGCCAAGATTTCGGTAATACGCAGTATTTT. It is translated as CASSQDFGNTQYF.

This sequence joins TRBV6-5 and TRBJ1-3, with TRBD1 matching 8 bases. After removal of 7 bases from V and 4 bases from J, the junction contained 9 bases not matched to a gene. The CDR3 length is 15 residues. Germline-derived CDR1 and CDR2 are MNHEY and SVGAGI. CDR3 in DNA: TGTGCCAGCAAGGCCCAGGGGGCAGTAGGAAACACCATATATTTT. This encodes CASKAQGAVGNTIYF.

The V call is TRBV9, the J call TRBJ1-2, with TRBD1 identical over 12 bases. CDR1 is SGDLS and CDR2 is YYNGEE in the germline V gene. The trim removed 4 bases at V and 6 bases at J, leaving 13 bases unmatched. CDR3 size: 17 residues. In nucleotides, the CDR3 is TGTGCCAGCAGCCCCCACCCCTCGGGACAGGGGGCTCATGGCTACACCTTC. Encoded protein: CASSPHPSGQGAHGYTF.

The rearrangement joins TRBV6-5 to TRBJ1-3; possible D gene TRBD1, 6 bases. V was clipped by 6 bases and J by 4 bases, with 13 bases between them. The germline gives CDR1 MNHEY, CDR2 SVGAGI. The CDR3 has 14 amino acids. In DNA form, the CDR3 reads TGTGCCAGCAGCGCCGGGACATACGGAAACACCATATATTTT. Its translation: CASSAGTYGNTIYF.

This chain links TRBV7-2 with TRBJ1-1; D not resolved. Trimming shortened V by 2 bases and J by 1 base, and 20 bases separated the two germline ends. The CDR3 is made up of 18 amino acids. CDR1 SGHTA and CDR2 FQGNSA come from the germline V gene. The CDR3: CASSLPGFLASKNTEAFF. Written as DNA, the CDR3 is TGTGCCAGCAGCTTACCAGGCTTTTTGGCCAGCAAGAACACTGAAGCTTTCTTT.

The rearrangement uses TRBV27 and TRBJ1-1; unclear D gene. Germline V CDR1 and CDR2: MNHEY, SMNVEV (reference sequence). The CDR3 totals 15 residues. With 2 bases removed from V and 0 bases from J, the gap between germline ends came to 10 bases. CDR3 nucleotide sequence: TGTGCCAGCAGTTTAGGGCCGACTATGAACACTGAAGCTTTCTTT. Translating gives CASSLGPTMNTEAFF.

This clone was seen more than once but under ten times. V gene TRBV30 combines with J gene TRBJ1-3, with 7 bases aligning to TRBD1. The CDR3 has 15 amino acids. V was pared by 0 bases and J by 0 bases, with 2 bases of the junction left unmatched. Germline V CDR1 and CDR2: GTSNPN, SVGIG (reference sequence). CDR3 in DNA: TGTGCCTGGAGTGTACAGGGGTTCTCTGGAAACACCATATATTTT. Translating gives CAWSVQGFSGNTIYF.

The chain joins TRBV9 to TRBJ2-7; D perhaps matches TRBD2 (5 bases). Germline CDR1 SGDLS, CDR2 YYNGEE. The CDR3 runs 14 residues. V dropped 2 bases and J dropped 7 bases, with 16 bases sitting between them. This chain's CDR3 is CASSVDPRVGEQYF. CDR3 DNA: TGTGCCAGCAGCGTGGACCCGAGGGTGGGAGAGCAGTACTTC.

The chain joins TRBV9 to TRBJ1-2; D ambiguous. V was cut by 4 bases and J by 1 base, with 8 bases left in between. The germline V gene encodes CDR1 SGDLS and CDR2 YYNGEE. This CDR3 is 13 amino acids long. The CDR3 is CASSSQLNYGYTF. The CDR3 DNA sequence: TGTGCCAGCAGCTCACAGCTTAACTATGGCTACACCTTC.

This clone has just one count. The chain joins TRBV4-1 to TRBJ2-5, with 8 bases lining up with TRBD1. CDR1 and CDR2 from the germline V gene are MGHRA and YSYEKL. The V segment lost 2 bases and the J segment 5 bases; nucleotides outside the gene matches: 4. The CDR3 spans 14 residues. The CDR3 is CASSQQDREETQYF. As DNA, the CDR3 is TGCGCCAGCAGCCAACAGGACAGGGAGGAGACCCAGTACTTC.

The CDR3 is CASSTWGPGEKLFF. CDR3 bases: TGTGCCAGCAGTACGTGGGGGCCGGGTGAAAAACTGTTTTTT. This chain uses TRBV27 with TRBJ1-4; D perhaps matches TRBD1 (6 bases). This CDR3 has 14 amino acids. The germline CDR1 and CDR2 sequences are MNHEY and SMNVEV (reference sequence). The ends were cut back, 5 bases at V and 7 bases at J, with 14 bases in the middle.

This clone appeared a single time. V gene TRBV28 combines with J gene TRBJ2-2; 16 positions agree with TRBD2. CDR1 is MDHEN and CDR2 is SYDVKM in the germline V gene. The V gene end was trimmed by 5 bases and the J gene end by 4 bases; junction bases not matched to a gene: 4. CDR3 length: 17 amino acids. Written as DNA, the CDR3 is TGTGCCAGCAGTCAGGGGACTAGCGGGAGGGGCACCGGGGAGCTGTTTTTT. Translation: CASSQGTSGRGTGELFF.

The chain links TRBV4-3 to TRBJ2-5; 7 bases are shared with TRBD2. V lost 1 base to trimming and J lost 5 bases; unmatched junction nucleotides: 10. This CDR3 is built from 16 residues. CDR1 is LGHNA, CDR2 YSLEER, per germline. Here the CDR3 reads CASSQVKVGGFETQYF. CDR3 in DNA: TGCGCCAGCAGCCAAGTAAAGGTCGGGGGGTTTGAGACCCAGTACTTC.

The rearrangement uses TRBV5-1 and TRBJ2-7, with unresolved D. The CDR3 has 12 residues. Trimming removed 0 bases from V and 7 bases from J, with 8 bases in between. Germline V gene sequence: CDR1 SGHRS, CDR2 YFSETQ. CDR3 region: CASSLGSLEQYF. The DNA of the CDR3 is TGCGCCAGCAGCTTGGGTTCCCTGGAGCAGTACTTC. Variable domain in full (rest from reference TRBV5-1 and TRBJ2-7): KAGVTQTPRYLIKTRGQQVTLSCSPISGHRSVSWYQQTPGQGLQFLFEYFSETQRNKGNFPGRFSGRQFSNSRSEMNVSTLELGDSALYLCASSLGSLEQYFGPGTRLTVT.

The chain uses TRBV28 and TRBJ1-3, with D unclear. Germline V gene sequence: CDR1 MDHEN, CDR2 SYDVKM. The CDR3 loop spans 12 amino acids. The V end was cut by 3 bases, the J end by 4 bases, with 4 bases between. Here the CDR3 DNA reads TGTGCCAGCAGTTTGCGGGGAAACACCATATATTTT. Its protein is CASSLRGNTIYF.

This chain uses TRBV20-1 with TRBJ2-7; tentatively, D is TRBD1 (5 bases). Between the trimmed V and J ends, which lost 8 bases and 9 bases, there was a span of 17 bases. In germline, CDR1 is DFQATT, CDR2 SNEGSKA (reference sequence). The CDR3 consists of 11 residues. This chain's CDR3 is CSSSPARGQYF. CDR3 DNA: TGCAGTTCCTCGCCCGCTAGGGGGCAGTACTTC.

The V and J genes are TRBV18 and TRBJ2-6, with D possibly being TRBD2 (5 bases). Germline CDR1 and CDR2: KGHSH and LQKENI. V gave up 4 bases and J gave up 0 bases, with 16 bases separating them. The CDR3 extends over 18 amino acids. The CDR3 is CASSRGPSGYSGANVLTF. In DNA form, the CDR3 reads TGTGCCAGCTCACGCGGCCCGAGCGGTTACTCTGGGGCCAACGTCCTGACTTTC.

The chain has TRBV9 and TRBJ1-1; weak D call: TRBD1 (6 bases). Between the trimmed V and J ends, which lost 7 bases and 1 base, there was a span of 14 bases. The CDR3 is made up of 14 amino acids. Germline loops: CDR1 SGDLS, CDR2 YYNGEE. CDR3 bases: TGTGCCAGCGGAAGGGGACACCAGAACACTGAAGCTTTCTTT. It translates to CASGRGHQNTEAFF.

The rearrangement uses TRBV18 and TRBJ2-7; 8 bases line up with TRBD1. V lost 5 bases and J lost 0; bases outside the gene matches: 12. Germline CDR1 and CDR2: KGHSH and LQKENI. The length of the CDR3 is 17 residues. The DNA of the CDR3 is TGTGCCAGCTCATTCTGGCCGGGACAGGTCAGCTCCTACGAGCAGTACTTC. It specifies CASSFWPGQVSSYEQYF.

This chain's CDR3 is CASSTGQGQGYGYTF. The CDR3 DNA reads TGTGCCAGTAGTACCGGACAGGGTCAGGGGTATGGCTACACCTTC. The J gene is TRBJ1-2, the V gene TRBV19; 8 bases match TRBD1. This CDR3 spans 15 amino acids. Per germline, CDR1 LNHDA and CDR2 SQIVND (reference sequence). Trimming cost V 4 bases and J 5 bases; bases outside gene matches: 9.

Details on this clone: The same CDR3 arises from other DNA sequences in this sample as well. V gene TRBV5-1 combines with J gene TRBJ2-7, with unresolved D. V was trimmed by 4 bases and J by 4 bases, leaving 6 bases between them. Germline V CDR1 and CDR2: SGHRS, YFSETQ. The CDR3 spans 11 residues. This chain's CDR3 is CASSPGYEQYF. The CDR3 bases are TGCGCCAGCAGCCCCGGTTACGAGCAGTACTTC.

The chain is built from TRBV7-2 and TRBJ1-1; 8 positions match TRBD1. V lost 5 bases to trimming and J lost 5 bases; unmatched junction nucleotides: 10. The CDR3 totals 15 residues. Germline V gives CDR1 SGHTA, CDR2 FQGNSA. CDR3 region: CASSLTTGGATEAFF. The DNA for the CDR3 is TGTGCCAGCAGCCTAACCACAGGGGGGGCAACTGAAGCTTTCTTT. The full variable domain, completed using reference TRBV7-2 and TRBJ1-1, is GAGVSQSPSNKVTEKGKDVELRCDPISGHTALYWYRQSLGQGLEFLIYFQGNSAPDKSGLPSDRFSAERTGGSVSTLTIQRTQQEDSAVYLCASSLTTGGATEAFFGQGTRLTVV.

The V call is TRBV6-5, the J call TRBJ2-7; weak D call: TRBD1 (6 bases). The CDR3 has 14 amino acids. Trimming removed 2 bases from V and 4 bases from J, with 12 bases in between. Germline CDR1 MNHEY, CDR2 SVGAGI. The CDR3 spells CASSYKGDLYEQYF. In nucleotides, the CDR3 is TGTGCCAGCAGTTACAAGGGGGACCTATACGAGCAGTACTTC.

This chain joins TRBV5-6 and TRBJ2-3, with TRBD1 identical over 8 bases. Germline V lookup: CDR1 SGHDT, CDR2 YYEEEE. CDR3 length equals 16 residues. Germline trimming cut 0 bases from V and 4 bases from J; bases unmatched to any gene: 7. This CDR3 reads CASSLETGGSADTQYF. CDR3 in DNA: TGTGCCAGCAGCTTGGAAACAGGGGGATCAGCAGATACGCAGTATTTT.

The V call is TRBV11-3, the J call TRBJ1-1, with D possibly matching TRBD1 (5 bases). Per the germline V gene, CDR1 is SGHNT and CDR2 is YENEEA. The V end lost 5 bases, the J end lost 5 bases, and 12 bases lay between the germline ends. This CDR3 contains 13 residues. Here the CDR3 reads CASSRGVGTEAFF. In DNA form, the CDR3 reads TGTGCCAGCAGCCGGGGGGTAGGGACTGAAGCTTTCTTT.

The chain couples TRBV4-1 to TRBJ1-6, with D possibly matching TRBD1 (6 bases). The V end was cut by 3 bases, the J end by 2 bases, with 14 bases between. Germline CDR1 MGHRA, CDR2 YSYEKL. CDR3 length: 17 residues. CDR3 sequence: CASSHPQGQTYNSPLHF. For the CDR3, the DNA is TGCGCCAGCAGCCACCCACAGGGACAAACCTATAATTCACCCCTCCACTTT.